A selection of T cell receptor beta chains follows, all from one sample in a study of response to subunit inactivated influenza vaccine. One entry per CDR3 protein, called by TCRdb with MiXCR from the RT-PCR reads. Of around 850,000 distinct CDR3 sequences in the sample, less than 20% were seen once. This specimen consisted of PBMCs from blood, obtained around 5 days after vaccination. These receptors came from a man aged 50 or older who received an inactivated influenza vaccine. Each CDR3 is given with its conserved first and last residue. The order of the fields is J gene, V gene, D gene, clone size, CDR3 protein, CDR3 DNA. The D gene is left open where the match is weak. Some rows have no size entry. The others give once, few or many, or a class for an expanded clone.

J: TRBJ2-7; V: TRBV4-3; D: TRBD2; size: few; CDR3: CASSQALQSGRYEQYF; DNA: TGCGCCAGCAGCCAAGCTCTCCAGAGCGGGAGATACGAGCAGTACTTC
J: TRBJ2-2; V: TRBV4-3; D: NA; size: few; CDR3: CASSRQRRNTGELFF; DNA: TGCGCCAGCAGCCGGCAGCGGAGGAACACCGGGGAGCTGTTTTTT
J: TRBJ1-1; V: TRBV3-1; D: NA; size: NA; CDR3: CASSTPGTMNTEAFF; DNA: TGTGCCAGCAGCACCCCAGGGACAATGAACACTGAAGCTTTCTTT
J: TRBJ2-7; V: TRBV20-1; D: NA; size: many; CDR3: CSAKVAYFGSDSYEQYF; DNA: TGCAGTGCTAAGGTTGCTTATTTCGGGAGTGACTCCTACGAGCAGTACTTC
J: TRBJ2-7; V: TRBV10-3; D: NA; size: few; CDR3: CAISGQENEQYF; DNA: TGTGCCATCAGTGGACAGGAGAACGAGCAGTACTTC
J: TRBJ2-7; V: TRBV28; D: TRBD1; size: NA; CDR3: CASSPITGGSRNEQYF; DNA: TGTGCCAGCAGTCCTATAACAGGGGGATCGAGAAACGAGCAGTACTTC
J: TRBJ1-2; V: TRBV5-1; D: TRBD1; size: NA; CDR3: CASSLDGLGQGRLYGYTF; DNA: TGCGCCAGCAGCTTGGATGGGCTGGGACAGGGGCGACTCTATGGCTACACCTTC
J: TRBJ2-7; V: TRBV3-1; D: NA; size: NA; CDR3: CASSPAMVLAYEQYF; DNA: TGTGCCAGCAGCCCAGCAATGGTTCTAGCCTACGAGCAGTACTTC
J: TRBJ2-7; V: TRBV5-1; D: TRBD2; size: NA; CDR3: CASSLAPSGTAYEQYF; DNA: TGCGCCAGCAGCTTGGCCCCTAGCGGTACAGCCTACGAGCAGTACTTC
J: TRBJ1-4; V: TRBV12-3/TRBV12-4; D: TRBD1; size: NA; CDR3: CASSRTGSEKLFF; DNA: TGTGCCAGCAGCAGGACAGGGAGTGAAAAACTGTTTTTT
J: TRBJ2-1; V: TRBV20-1; D: TRBD2; size: NA; CDR3: CSAPSLAGATREQFF; DNA: TGCAGTGCCCCGTCCCTAGCGGGAGCCACGAGGGAGCAGTTCTTC
J: TRBJ2-7; V: TRBV29-1; D: TRBD1; size: many; CDR3: CSVVGTGKITSYEQYF; DNA: TGCAGCGTGGTCGGGACAGGGAAAATCACATCCTACGAGCAGTACTTC
J: TRBJ2-1; V: TRBV7-2; D: NA; size: few; CDR3: CASSWSRGEQFF; DNA: TGTGCCAGCAGCTGGAGCCGTGGGGAGCAGTTCTTC
J: TRBJ2-2; V: TRBV6-2/TRBV6-3; D: TRBD2; size: few; CDR3: CASTPLRLAGTIGELFF; DNA: TGTGCCAGCACCCCCCTCCGGCTAGCGGGAACGATCGGGGAGCTGTTTTTT
J: TRBJ2-1; V: TRBV7-9; D: TRBD2; size: many; CDR3: CASSIRRGAGGYNEQFF; DNA: TGTGCCAGCAGCATCCGCCGCGGGGCGGGGGGTTACAATGAGCAGTTCTTC
J: TRBJ2-7; V: TRBV6-1; D: NA; size: few; CDR3: CASSLDSSLAYEQYF; DNA: TGTGCCAGCAGCCTGGACAGTTCCTTAGCCTACGAGCAGTACTTC
J: TRBJ2-1; V: TRBV20-1; D: NA; size: few; CDR3: CSAEENEQFF; DNA: TGCAGTGCGGAGGAAAATGAGCAGTTCTTC
J: TRBJ2-7; V: TRBV12-3/TRBV12-4; D: NA; size: NA; CDR3: CASSLVSWGNEQYF; DNA: TGTGCCAGCAGTTTAGTCTCATGGGGAAACGAGCAGTACTTC
J: TRBJ2-7; V: TRBV10-3; D: NA; size: NA; CDR3: CAISVAGDEQYF; DNA: TGTGCCATCAGTGTAGCAGGGGACGAGCAGTACTTC
J: TRBJ2-3; V: TRBV7-9; D: TRBD1; size: many; CDR3: CASSSVGQGGGTQYF; DNA: TGTGCCAGCAGCTCCGTGGGACAGGGTGGAGGTACGCAGTATTTT
J: TRBJ1-6; V: TRBV30; D: NA; size: NA; CDR3: CAWTGGYDSPLHF; DNA: TGTGCCTGGACGGGGGGCTACGATTCACCCCTCCACTTT
J: TRBJ2-1; V: TRBV5-1; D: TRBD2; size: many; CDR3: CASSWSGDPYNEQFF; DNA: TGCGCCAGCAGCTGGAGCGGGGATCCCTACAATGAGCAGTTCTTC
J: TRBJ1-1; V: TRBV21-1; D: NA; size: NA; CDR3: CASSRDRDFVNTEAFF; DNA: TGTGCCAGCAGCCGGGACAGGGACTTTGTGAACACTGAAGCTTTCTTT
J: TRBJ2-2; V: TRBV5-1; D: NA; size: NA; CDR3: CASSFHQRTGELFF; DNA: TGCGCCAGCAGCTTTCATCAACGAACCGGGGAGCTGTTTTTT
J: TRBJ2-1; V: TRBV10-3; D: TRBD2; size: few; CDR3: CAIGLAENNEQFF; DNA: TGTGCCATCGGACTAGCGGAAAACAATGAGCAGTTCTTC
J: TRBJ2-3; V: TRBV12-3/TRBV12-4; D: NA; size: NA; CDR3: CASSLLATQYF; DNA: TGTGCCAGCAGTTTATTGGCGACGCAGTATTTT
J: TRBJ2-7; V: TRBV6-2/TRBV6-3; D: TRBD1; size: NA; CDR3: CASSYNRGHEQYF; DNA: TGTGCCAGCAGTTATAACAGGGGTCACGAGCAGTACTTC
J: TRBJ1-1; V: TRBV3-1; D: NA; size: many; CDR3: CASSQANTEAFF; DNA: TGTGCCAGCAGTCAGGCGAACACTGAAGCTTTCTTT
J: TRBJ1-5; V: TRBV6-6; D: NA; size: few; CDR3: CATYRDSNQPQHF; DNA: TGTGCCACCTACCGAGATAGCAATCAGCCCCAGCATTTT
J: TRBJ1-2; V: TRBV29-1; D: NA; size: few; CDR3: CSVEAASRDGYTF; DNA: TGCAGCGTTGAAGCCGCCAGTCGGGACGGCTACACCTTC
J: TRBJ1-5; V: TRBV12-3/TRBV12-4; D: TRBD1; size: NA; CDR3: CASSVNQGAGQPQHF; DNA: TGTGCCAGCAGCGTAAACCAGGGGGCAGGGCAGCCCCAGCATTTT
J: TRBJ2-2; V: TRBV20-1; D: NA; size: NA; CDR3: CSASRRTGELFF; DNA: TGCAGTGCTAGTCGGCGAACCGGGGAGCTGTTTTTT